This T cell receptor (beta chain) was documented in a study of blood T cell repertoires in COVID-19. Study overall: Both acute and convalescent COVID-19 samples were obtained from the United States, Italy and Spain. From T cells, B-cell-depleted T cells, or PBMCs came the material, which was cDNA or gDNA.

Authors' analysis steps: Reference gene primer amplification gave estimated nucleated cell counts. TCRdb's table, derived via immunoSEQ multiplex PCR, lists solely in-frame clones and lacks some. The DNA was the basis for D and trimming; V, J and clone size are from that table. The data hold roughly 300,000 clones, with about 89% observed a single time. The CDR3 length is 13 residues. The V and J ends lost 4 bases and 0 bases respectively, with 9 bases between them. Germline lookup yields CDR1 SQVTM and CDR2 ANQGSEA. This clonotype originated in a woman in her forties or fifties who had recovered from COVID-19. Sample: peripheral blood. The genes are TRBV29-1 and TRBJ1-1, with D uncertain. CDR3 DNA: TGCAGCGTTGTTCGTCCTTTGAACACTGAAGCTTTCTTT. This encodes CSVVRPLNTEAFF.